The present TCR beta chain was sequenced within a study of metastatic and nonmetastatic thyroid tumors. At the level of the study: Repertoires of blood and of tissue (tumor or nodule) from malignant and benign thyroid patients were compared.

Until they underwent thyroid surgery, no patient had received any treatment. Original analysis: To classify distant metastasis in papillary thyroid cancer, a model was built from CDR3 differences across clinicopathological groups. TCRdb re-called the PCR reads via MiXCR. The V and J calls follow TCRdb's processing rather than the paper's. In the table there are approximately 90,000 clones, roughly 13% of which are singletons. This clone occurred many times. Germline values: CDR1 SGHTA, CDR2 FQGTGA. The length of the CDR3 is 17 residues. The trim removed 2 bases at V and 5 bases at J, leaving 12 bases unmatched.

The sequenced material came from blood. The rearrangement uses TRBV7-3 and TRBJ2-1, with 7 bases that match TRBD2. This sequence originates from a female donor with papillary thyroid cancer or a benign thyroid nodule (not recorded which). Some clones in this sample may be carry-over from other donors' samples. The CDR3 is CASSLGRIAGPHNEQFF. The CDR3, as DNA: TGTGCCAGCAGCTTAGGGCGTATAGCGGGTCCCCACAATGAGCAGTTCTTC.